The 9 T cell receptor beta chains below come from one sample, sequenced in a study of T cell responses to AZD1222 COVID-19 vaccine (dated by TCRdb to the early 2020s). To prepare the library, the immunoSEQ multiplex PCR assay was applied. The clones in this table, taken by TCRdb from immuneACCESS, are in-frame only. Not every clone is retained; where verified, under half of the shortfall comes from an unresolved V gene, and the cause of the rest is unknown. Here the sample has about 70,000 clones; less than 85% occur a single time. Clones ranked in the top ten supply roughly 20% of the sample. The time point label for this specimen denotes: baseline before first vaccination. The specimen was peripheral blood, collected on day 0 of AZD1222 vaccination. The receptors were sampled from an adult in good health.

This chain links TRBV19 with TRBJ2-1, with D possibly being TRBD2 (6 bases). The CDR3 is 17 residues long. Germline V gene lookup returns CDR1 LNHDA and CDR2 SQIVND (reference sequence). Trimming took off 7 bases at V and 0 bases at J, with 19 bases between the two ends. CDR3 sequence: CASNTRSSGSSYNEQFF. Written as DNA, the CDR3 is TGTGCCAGTAATACGAGGAGTAGCGGAAGCTCCTACAATGAGCAGTTCTTC. Full variable domain (rest looked up from reference TRBV19 and TRBJ2-1): DGGITQSPKYLFRKEGQNVTLSCEQNLNHDAMYWYRQDPGQGLRLIYYSQIVNDFQKGDIAEGYSVSREKKESFPLTVTSAQKNPTAFYLCASNTRSSGSSYNEQFFGPGTRLTVL.

This chain connects TRBV15 to TRBJ1-5; 8 nucleotides match TRBD1. Germline CDR1 and CDR2: LNHNV and YYDKDF (reference sequence). The trim removed 5 bases at V and 1 base at J, leaving 7 bases unmatched. CDR3 size: 16 residues. CDR3 DNA sequence: TGTGCCACCAGCGACCACAGGGGGTTAAGCAATCAGCCCCAGCATTTT. Amino acid sequence: CATSDHRGLSNQPQHF.

The CDR3 loop is CASSLGFGDNEQFF. The CDR3 region has the DNA TGTGCCAGCAGCTTGGGATTCGGGGACAATGAGCAGTTCTTC. The V call is TRBV5-4, the J call TRBJ2-1; D might be TRBD2 (5 bases). V was clipped by 0 bases and J by 5 bases, with 9 bases between them. Germline values: CDR1 SGHNT, CDR2 YYREEE (reference sequence). The CDR3 loop spans 14 amino acids.

The V gene is TRBV6-5, the J gene TRBJ1-1; D call uncertain. This CDR3 has 13 amino acids. Trimming took 8 bases from V and 11 from J, leaving 21 bases between them. Germline V gives CDR1 MNHEY, CDR2 SVGAGI. CDR3 region: CASLSPGILGAFF. CDR3 DNA: TGTGCCAGCTTATCCCCCGGGATTCTTGGGGCTTTCTTT.

CDR3 amino acids: CASSAGFETDTQYF. Written as DNA, the CDR3 is TGTGCCAGCAGCGCTGGGTTTGAAACAGATACGCAGTATTTT. The rearrangement links TRBV7-3 to TRBJ2-3; unclear D gene. This CDR3 has 14 residues. Trimming removed 5 bases at V and 3 bases at J, with 12 bases between. CDR1 is SGHTA, CDR2 FQGTGA, per germline.

V and J are TRBV12-5 and TRBJ1-5, with 9 bases fitting TRBD1. Germline V CDR1 and CDR2: LGHNT, FRNRAP. CDR3 length equals 13 residues. V lost 6 bases and J lost 5; bases outside the gene matches: 2. CDR3 sequence: CASGRDRDQPQHF. The CDR3 DNA sequence: TGTGCTAGTGGCCGGGACAGGGATCAGCCCCAGCATTTT.

This clone was counted a single time. The CDR3, as DNA: TGTGCCAGCAGCGTAGTGGGGAGGGCCTCTGGAAACACCATATATTTT. Translated: CASSVVGRASGNTIYF. The chain couples TRBV9 to TRBJ1-3; D call uncertain. This CDR3 spans 16 amino acids. The V end lost 0 bases, the J end lost 0 bases, and 10 bases lay between the germline ends. Germline V gene lookup returns CDR1 SGDLS and CDR2 YYNGEE.

V usage is TRBV4-1 and J usage is TRBJ2-3; D is unresolved. Germline assignment: CDR1 MGHRA and CDR2 YSYEKL. CDR3 length equals 15 residues. V was pared by 1 base and J by 2 bases, with 10 bases between. The CDR3 sequence: CASSQVTSYTDTQYF. The CDR3 DNA is TGCGCCAGCAGCCAAGTAACCTCTTACACAGATACGCAGTATTTT.

This chain links TRBV3-1 (or the pseudogene TRBV3-2) with TRBJ2-7; D is possibly TRBD2 (5 bases). Trimming removed 3 bases from V and 0 bases from J, with 9 bases in between. The CDR3 is 14 residues long. Germline V CDR1 and CDR2: LGHDT, YNNKEL (reference sequence). This chain's CDR3 is CASSHVSASYEQYF. CDR3 DNA: TGTGCCAGCAGCCATGTTAGCGCCTCCTACGAGCAGTACTTC.